The 32 T cell receptor beta chains below were found in one sample sequenced in a study of blood T cell repertoires in COVID-19. Produced via immunoSEQ multiplex PCR; TCRdb's table is partial and in-frame only. The sample lists nearly 200,000 clones; 80% to 90% were seen once. The source material was peripheral blood. These receptors originate from a woman in her 70s with acute or convalescent COVID-19.

The chain couples TRBV24-1 to TRBJ2-5; D gene unclear. Deletions cut 0 bases from V and 0 bases from J, with 7 bases between. Looked up from germline, CDR1 is KGHDR and CDR2 is SFDVKD. The CDR3 is made up of 15 amino acids. CDR3 protein: CATSDLGRDQETQYF. CDR3 nucleotide sequence: TGTGCCACCAGTGATTTGGGTCGGGACCAAGAGACCCAGTACTTC.

V is TRBV7-2 and J is TRBJ1-1; D remains ambiguous. Trimming removed 2 bases at V and 1 base at J, with 11 bases between. Per the germline V gene, CDR1 is SGHTA and CDR2 is FQGNSA. The CDR3 is 15 residues long. The CDR3 DNA sequence: TGTGCCAGCAGCTTATCTGGCCCAGGGAACACTGAAGCTTTCTTT. This gives the protein CASSLSGPGNTEAFF.

The V and J genes are TRBV19 and TRBJ1-5, with 11 bases that match TRBD1. The ends lost 9 bases at V and 7 bases at J; junction bases unmatched: 5. This CDR3 comprises 13 residues. Looked up from germline, CDR1 is LNHDA and CDR2 is SQIVND (reference sequence). The CDR3 loop reads CASHGQGAQPQHF. The CDR3 bases are TGTGCCAGCCATGGACAGGGGGCACAGCCCCAGCATTTT.

CDR3 bases: TGTGCCAGCAGCCTATTTAGCACAGATACGCAGTATTTT. This gives the protein CASSLFSTDTQYF. The chain joins TRBV11-3 to TRBJ2-3; D is unclear. Germline V lookup: CDR1 SGHNT, CDR2 YENEEA. Trimming removed 5 bases from V and 0 bases from J, with 6 bases in between. This CDR3 is 13 amino acids long.

The V call is TRBV4-2, the J call TRBJ2-1, with TRBD2 identical over 8 bases. Germline CDR1 and CDR2: LGHNA and YNFKEQ. Trimming removed 2 bases from V and 2 bases from J; junction bases left unmatched: 11. The CDR3 runs 18 residues. The CDR3 DNA reads TGTGCCAGCAGCCAAATCGGGATAGCGGGGACAACCTACAATGAGCAGTTCTTC. Translated, it gives CASSQIGIAGTTYNEQFF.

The chain has TRBV25-1 and TRBJ2-5; 12 bases match TRBD2. The CDR3 is made up of 18 amino acids. V gave up 4 bases and J gave up 0 bases; unmatched junction bases: 9. CDR1 MGHDK and CDR2 SYGVNS come from the germline V gene. The chain's CDR3 is CASSGLAGEGVYQETQYF. CDR3 in DNA: TGTGCCAGCAGTGGACTAGCGGGAGAGGGGGTGTACCAAGAGACCCAGTACTTC.

About this clone itself: Other DNA sequences in the same sample also yield this CDR3. The gene calls are TRBV27 and TRBJ1-5, with D possibly matching TRBD1 (5 bases). V lost 6 bases and J 4 bases, leaving 16 bases between the germline ends. The CDR3 is made up of 15 amino acids. Germline CDR1 MNHEY, CDR2 SMNVEV (reference sequence). CDR3 region: CASSVDSFSNQPQHF. The DNA of the CDR3 is TGTGCCAGCAGCGTCGACAGTTTTAGTAATCAGCCCCAGCATTTT.

The chain uses TRBV5-1 and TRBJ2-1; 9 bases align to TRBD1. J gave up 6 bases and V 4 bases, and 8 bases lay outside the gene matches. CDR3 length equals 15 residues. In germline, CDR1 is SGHRS, CDR2 YFSETQ. The CDR3 protein is CASSGTGQGVNEQFF. The CDR3, as DNA: TGCGCCAGCAGCGGAACGGGACAGGGCGTCAATGAGCAGTTCTTC.

The rearrangement joins TRBV6-6 to TRBJ2-1; 7 positions match TRBD2. The CDR3 covers 12 residues. CDR1 is MNHNY, CDR2 SVGAGI, per germline (reference sequence). V was pared by 8 bases and J by 8 bases, with 6 bases of the junction left unmatched. The CDR3 nucleotides read TGTGCCAGCCTATCTAGCGGTCATGAGCAGTTCTTC. Protein sequence: CASLSSGHEQFF.

The rearrangement uses TRBV3-1 (or the pseudogene TRBV3-2) and TRBJ1-1; tentative D call: TRBD1 (6 bases). The CDR3 extends over 13 amino acids. Germline V gene sequence: CDR1 LGHDT, CDR2 YNNKEL (reference sequence). V was clipped by 9 bases and J by 4 bases, with 15 bases between them. CDR3 DNA sequence: TGTGCCAGTACGGCAGGGGTCGCCACTGAAGCTTTCTTT. It encodes CASTAGVATEAFF.

This clone was seen once. The chain recombines TRBV5-1 with TRBJ1-3; possibly TRBD1 for D (6 bases). The CDR3 runs to 13 residues. Between the trimmed V and J ends, which lost 7 bases and 4 bases, there was a span of 12 bases. CDR1 is SGHRS, CDR2 YFSETQ, per germline. As DNA, the CDR3 is TGCGCCAGCTCAGGGGCAATAGGAAACACCATATATTTT. It specifies CASSGAIGNTIYF.

This clone occurred a few times. The J gene is TRBJ2-3, the V gene TRBV3-1 (or the pseudogene TRBV3-2); 7 bases agree with TRBD1. This CDR3 spans 17 amino acids. Per the germline V gene, CDR1 is LGHDT and CDR2 is YNNKEL (reference sequence). V was pared by 7 bases and J by 4 bases, with 17 bases of the junction left unmatched. CDR3 sequence: CASTRGSGRGGSDTQYF. DNA for the CDR3: TGTGCCAGCACCAGGGGGTCCGGGCGAGGAGGTTCAGATACGCAGTATTTT.

V is TRBV4-1 and J is TRBJ1-2; D is possibly TRBD1 (5 bases). V was pared by 4 bases and J by 5 bases, with 17 bases between. There are 15 residues in the CDR3. Germline loops: CDR1 MGHRA, CDR2 YSYEKL. CDR3 in amino acids: CASSLLEQEYYGYTF. The CDR3 bases are TGCGCCAGCAGCCTTCTGGAACAGGAGTATTATGGCTACACCTTC.

The V and J genes are TRBV3-1 (or the pseudogene TRBV3-2) and TRBJ1-1; 7 bases agree with TRBD1. CDR3 size: 15 residues. V lost 1 base and J lost 3; bases outside the gene matches: 5. Germline V gives CDR1 LGHDT, CDR2 YNNKEL (reference sequence). CDR3 DNA: TGTGCCAGCAGCCAAGGACAGGGTGATTACACTGAAGCTTTCTTT. Protein: CASSQGQGDYTEAFF.

The CDR3 protein is CASSYSRTQNTGELFF. CDR3 sequence (DNA): TGTGCCAGCAGTTACTCTCGGACACAGAACACCGGGGAGCTGTTTTTT. The J gene is TRBJ2-2, the V gene TRBV6-2 or TRBV6-3; D may be TRBD1 (5 bases). The CDR3 has 16 amino acids. Deletions cut 0 bases from V and 1 base from J, with 9 bases between. Germline V gene data show CDR1 as MNHEY and CDR2 as SVGEGT.

The chain uses TRBV7-6 and TRBJ2-1; TRBD1 matches 10 bases. CDR3 length: 15 amino acids. V shed 1 base and J 9 bases; nucleotides not matched to a gene: 6. The germline V gene encodes CDR1 SGHVS and CDR2 FNYEAQ. CDR3 in DNA: TGTGCCAGCAGCTTAGGGGACAGGGGTGTTGGTGAGCAGTTCTTC. Amino acids: CASSLGDRGVGEQFF.

This CDR3 reads CASRSGDSSTDTQYF. CDR3 nucleotides: TGTGCCAGCAGGAGCGGAGACTCTAGCACAGATACGCAGTATTTT. The chain employs TRBV2 and TRBJ2-3; D is perhaps TRBD2 (5 bases). Germline values: CDR1 SNHLY, CDR2 FYNNEI. The CDR3 spans 15 residues. Trimming removed 6 bases from V and 0 bases from J, with 13 bases in between.

This rearrangement joins TRBV19 to TRBJ1-3; D perhaps matches TRBD1 (5 bases). The CDR3 totals 15 residues. V was cut by 2 bases and J by 4 bases, with 12 bases left in between. Germline CDR1 and CDR2: LNHDA and SQIVND (reference sequence). The CDR3 loop is CASSISKDIGNTIYF. CDR3 DNA sequence: TGTGCCAGTAGTATATCGAAGGACATCGGAAACACCATATATTTT. The full variable domain, with the rest looked up from reference TRBV19 and TRBJ1-3, is DGGITQSPKYLFRKEGQNVTLSCEQNLNHDAMYWYRQDPGQGLRLIYYSQIVNDFQKGDIAEGYSVSREKKESFPLTVTSAQKNPTAFYLCASSISKDIGNTIYFGEGSWLTVV.

The chain carries TRBV3-1 (or the pseudogene TRBV3-2) and TRBJ1-2; 12 bases fit TRBD1. Germline V CDR1 and CDR2: LGHDT, YNNKEL (reference sequence). The V segment lost 2 bases and the J segment 4 bases; nucleotides outside the gene matches: 8. The CDR3 loop spans 17 amino acids. CDR3 amino acids: CASSQPGTGGSAYGYTF. CDR3 coding DNA: TGTGCCAGCAGCCAACCCGGGACAGGGGGCTCCGCCTATGGCTACACCTTC.

The rearrangement uses TRBV6-5 and TRBJ2-2; D unclear. Germline CDR1 and CDR2: MNHEY and SVGAGI. Deletions cut 8 bases from V and 2 bases from J, with 6 bases between. The CDR3 is 12 residues long. CDR3 DNA: TGTGCCAGCGGAGACAACACCGGGGAGCTGTTTTTT. It yields the protein CASGDNTGELFF.

The chain carries TRBV11-3 and TRBJ2-5; the D is unclear. CDR3 length: 15 residues. Per the germline V gene, CDR1 is SGHNT and CDR2 is YENEEA. Trimming cost V 6 bases and J 2 bases, with 16 bases left between them. Here the CDR3 DNA reads TGTGCCAGCAGATTGGGTGCAGGCGATCAAGAGACCCAGTACTTC. Its protein is CASRLGAGDQETQYF.

V gene TRBV5-4 combines with J gene TRBJ2-3, with a weak D call TRBD1 (6 bases). The germline CDR1 and CDR2 sequences are SGHNT and YYREEE (reference sequence). The CDR3 has 14 amino acids. V gave up 3 bases and J gave up 6 bases, with 14 bases separating them. Written as DNA, the CDR3 is TGTGCCAGCAGCTCCAGGCCGAGGGGGGATACGCAGTATTTT. Its translation is CASSSRPRGDTQYF.

The rearrangement joins TRBV9 to TRBJ1-6, with D possibly being TRBD1 (5 bases). CDR1 is SGDLS, CDR2 YYNGEE, per germline. V was cut by 0 bases and J by 7 bases, with 14 bases left in between. CDR3 length equals 16 residues. The CDR3 region is CASSVDVDTRNSPLHF. The CDR3 DNA reads TGTGCCAGCAGCGTAGATGTGGACACCAGGAATTCACCCCTCCACTTT.

The CDR3 loop reads CASSLDSSSYNEQFF. Here the CDR3 DNA reads TGTGCCAGCAGCTTAGACTCGAGCTCCTACAATGAGCAGTTCTTC. The chain joins TRBV7-2 to TRBJ2-1; D is undetermined. CDR3 length equals 15 residues. V was shortened by 1 base and J by 0 bases, with 7 bases between the two germline ends. Germline loops: CDR1 SGHTA, CDR2 FQGNSA.

V and J are TRBV11-2 and TRBJ2-5; 12 bases match TRBD2. Germline-derived CDR1 and CDR2 are SGHAT and FQNNGV. V shed 4 bases, J shed 5 bases, and the junction held 8 bases outside the gene matches. The CDR3 runs to 16 residues. In DNA form, the CDR3 reads TGTGCCAGCAGCTCACTGACTAGCGGGAGTGGTGAGACCCAGTACTTC. As protein: CASSSLTSGSGETQYF.

The chain combines TRBV12-2 with TRBJ2-1; TRBD2, the table's D call, lacks a check against the DNA. TRBV12-2 is classified as a pseudogene. This CDR3 has 16 residues. In nucleotides, the CDR3 is TGTGCAAGTCGACGACGAACAGGGAGGGAAGACAATGAGCAGTTCTTC. Protein sequence: CASRRRTGREDNEQFF.

This clone was seen a handful of times. The genes are TRBV7-8 and TRBJ1-6; a possible D gene is TRBD1 (5 bases). The CDR3 totals 16 residues. From germline, CDR1 is SGHVS and CDR2 FQNEAQ. The ends were cut back, 4 bases at V and 6 bases at J, with 16 bases in the middle. Here the CDR3 reads CASSSTRGSLNSPLHF. The CDR3, as DNA: TGTGCCAGCAGCTCTACCCGGGGGAGCCTTAATTCACCCCTCCACTTT.

V gene TRBV15 combines with J gene TRBJ2-7, with D possibly matching TRBD2 (6 bases). Germline CDR1 is LNHNV and CDR2 is YYDKDF (reference sequence). The CDR3 contains 14 residues. V was pared by 5 bases and J by 3 bases, with 14 bases between. The chain's CDR3 is CATSRSGGVYEQYF. Here the CDR3 DNA reads TGTGCCACCAGCCGTAGCGGTGGAGTCTACGAGCAGTACTTC.

This chain links TRBV20-1 with TRBJ1-1; D might be TRBD1 (5 bases). V was shortened by 3 bases and J by 1 base, with 12 bases between the two germline ends. CDR3 length: 14 amino acids. CDR1 and CDR2 from the germline V gene are DFQATT and SNEGSKA (reference sequence). CDR3 sequence: CSASQGTGNTEAFF. The CDR3 coding sequence is TGCAGTGCTAGTCAGGGCACCGGGAACACTGAAGCTTTCTTT.

The V call is TRBV7-2, the J call TRBJ2-4; 7 bases match TRBD1. Germline V gives CDR1 SGHTA, CDR2 FQGNSA. V was pared by 8 bases and J by 4 bases, with 2 bases of the junction left unmatched. The CDR3 runs 12 residues. CDR3 in amino acids: CASLGQKNIQYF. CDR3 nucleotide sequence: TGTGCCAGCTTGGGACAGAAAAACATTCAGTACTTC.

The count of this clone is one. V usage is TRBV6-6 and J usage is TRBJ2-5; 12 bases map to TRBD2. Germline V CDR1 and CDR2: MNHNY, SVGAGI (reference sequence). This CDR3 comprises 17 residues. Losses at the gene ends were 5 bases for V and 5 bases for J; bases not matched to a gene: 12. CDR3: CASSRTSGGTSGETQYF. The CDR3 nucleotides read TGTGCCAGCAGTCGTACTAGCGGGGGGACATCGGGGGAGACCCAGTACTTC.

The rearrangement joins TRBV5-4 to TRBJ2-7; D is perhaps TRBD2 (5 bases). Trimming took off 4 bases at V and 3 bases at J, with 20 bases between the two ends. This CDR3 spans 16 amino acids. CDR1 is SGHNT, CDR2 YYREEE, per germline (reference sequence). The CDR3 DNA reads TGTGCCAGCAGCCAAGAGGGTGGTAGGCGAAGCTACGAGCAGTACTTC. This sequence encodes CASSQEGGRRSYEQYF.